The 22 T cell receptor beta chains listed next were all sequenced from one sample in a study of T cells in Graves' hyperthyroidism and ophthalmopathy. The TCR beta CDR3 regions underwent amplification using RNA transcripts as the source. An initial round of RT-PCR targeting the TCR CDR3 relied on the HTBI primer set. TCRdb ran MiXCR on the multiplex PCR reads and lists one entry per CDR3 protein. The sample has over 350,000 distinct CDR3 sequences, around 15% seen once. Specimen: blood. These TCRs come from a man aged 50-60 years with Graves' ophthalmopathy.

This clonotype turned up a few times. The V and J genes are TRBV6-1 and TRBJ2-3, with D possibly being TRBD1 (5 bases). V was cut by 6 bases and J by 0 bases, with 13 bases left in between. Germline CDR1 is MNHNS and CDR2 is SASEGT. CDR3 length equals 15 residues. Written as DNA, the CDR3 is TGTGCCAGCAGGGAGACACAGGCAAGCACAGATACGCAGTATTTT. Its translation is CASRETQASTDTQYF.

This clonotype was recorded many times. V is TRBV2 and J is TRBJ1-5; TRBD1 aligns across 10 bases. The CDR3 contains 14 residues. In germline, CDR1 is SNHLY, CDR2 FYNNEI. J lost 6 bases, V lost 3 bases, and 2 bases had no gene match. The CDR3: CASSETGGGQPQHF. For the CDR3, the DNA is TGTGCCAGCAGTGAGACAGGGGGCGGTCAGCCCCAGCATTTT.

This chain joins TRBV19 and TRBJ2-1; TRBD2 matches at 11 bases. After removal of 8 bases from V and 12 bases from J, the junction contained 15 bases not matched to a gene. The CDR3 is made up of 15 amino acids. Germline CDR1 is LNHDA and CDR2 is SQIVND (reference sequence). The CDR3 region is CASPTGTSGYRGQFF. CDR3 nucleotides: TGTGCCAGTCCAACCGGGACTAGCGGATACCGAGGGCAGTTCTTC.

This clonotype occurred a few times. This chain connects TRBV9 to TRBJ2-1, with 8 bases lining up with TRBD2. V shed 3 bases, J shed 8 bases, and the junction held 10 bases outside the gene matches. CDR3 length: 15 amino acids. Germline assignment: CDR1 SGDLS and CDR2 YYNGEE. CDR3: CASSARLASRYEQFF. The CDR3 coding sequence is TGTGCCAGCAGCGCAAGACTAGCGAGTAGGTATGAGCAGTTCTTC.

This clonotype was counted many times. The chain carries TRBV28 and TRBJ2-3; perhaps TRBD1 as D (6 bases). CDR1 and CDR2 (germline): MDHEN, SYDVKM. The CDR3 extends over 14 amino acids. V was trimmed by 8 bases and J by 5 bases, leaving 17 bases between them. The CDR3 protein is CASLNRASGDTQYF. DNA for the CDR3: TGTGCCAGCCTGAACAGGGCCTCTGGAGATACGCAGTATTTT.

The V gene is TRBV27, the J gene TRBJ1-6; D is ambiguous. The CDR3 length is 18 residues. CDR1 and CDR2 from the germline V gene are MNHEY and SMNVEV (reference sequence). V was shortened by 6 bases and J by 9 bases, with 27 bases between the two germline ends. CDR3 loop: CASSNGILRADNSSPLHF. CDR3 bases: TGTGCCAGCAGCAACGGGATACTTAGGGCGGATAATAGTTCACCCCTCCACTTT.

There are a few counts of this clonotype. V gene TRBV19 combines with J gene TRBJ2-3, with 10 bases fitting TRBD2. CDR3 size: 14 residues. Germline V gives CDR1 LNHDA, CDR2 SQIVND (reference sequence). V was clipped by 9 bases and J by 3 bases; unmatched bases: 6. CDR3 sequence reads: CASGSSGRTDTQYF. In DNA form, the CDR3 reads TGTGCCAGCGGATCTAGCGGGAGAACAGATACGCAGTATTTT. The entire variable domain, with the rest obtained from reference TRBV19 and TRBJ2-3, is as follows: DGGITQSPKYLFRKEGQNVTLSCEQNLNHDAMYWYRQDPGQGLRLIYYSQIVNDFQKGDIAEGYSVSREKKESFPLTVTSAQKNPTAFYLCASGSSGRTDTQYFGPGTRLTVL.

This clonotype was detected many times. This chain uses TRBV30 with TRBJ2-5; D not resolved. The V end lost 3 bases, the J end lost 1 base, and 3 bases lay between the germline ends. The CDR3 is made up of 11 amino acids. Germline V gene lookup returns CDR1 GTSNPN and CDR2 SVGIG (reference sequence). The CDR3 DNA follows: TGTGCCTGGAGCTTCCAAGAGACCCAGTACTTC. This codes for CAWSFQETQYF.

This clonotype was seen ten or more times. V usage is TRBV12-3 or TRBV12-4 and J usage is TRBJ2-7; maybe TRBD1 (6 bases). The CDR3 spans 16 residues. Between the trimmed V and J ends, which lost 10 bases and 5 bases, there was a span of 27 bases. The CDR3 spells CAIAARGHLIGNEQYF. The CDR3 DNA is TGTGCCATCGCGGCACGGGGACACCTAATAGGCAACGAGCAGTACTTC.

In this sample, this clonotype turned up many times. This chain joins TRBV13 and TRBJ2-2, with TRBD2 identical over 13 bases. CDR1 and CDR2 (germline): PRHDT, FYEKMQ (reference sequence). The V segment lost 3 bases and the J segment 4 bases; nucleotides outside the gene matches: 2. The CDR3 runs to 16 residues. Written as DNA, the CDR3 is TGTGCCAGCAGCTTGGGACTAGCGGGATTCACCGGGGAGCTGTTTTTT. Encoded protein: CASSLGLAGFTGELFF.

This clonotype was seen at least ten times. The rearrangement links TRBV30 to TRBJ1-2, with TRBD1 matching over 11 bases. The CDR3 covers 15 residues. CDR1 is GTSNPN and CDR2 is SVGIG in the germline V gene (reference sequence). V was pared by 3 bases and J by 4 bases, with 7 bases of the junction left unmatched. CDR3 bases: TGTGCCTGGAGGCGCGGACAGGGGGCGGGCTATGGCTACACCTTC. It specifies CAWRRGQGAGYGYTF.

This clonotype was seen many times. This chain uses TRBV20-1 with TRBJ2-1; TRBD2 is a possible D gene (5 bases). Deletions cut 6 bases from V and 4 bases from J, with 10 bases between. Germline loops: CDR1 DFQATT, CDR2 SNEGSKA (reference sequence). The CDR3 extends over 12 amino acids. CDR3 loop: CSAPTRYNEQFF. The CDR3, as DNA: TGCAGTGCCCCAACTAGGTACAATGAGCAGTTCTTC.

This clonotype was seen ten or more times. The chain couples TRBV13 to TRBJ1-1; the D gene is possibly TRBD1 (5 bases). V was trimmed by 5 bases and J by 1 base, leaving 14 bases between them. CDR1 is PRHDT and CDR2 is FYEKMQ in the germline V gene (reference sequence). The CDR3 is made up of 15 amino acids. The CDR3 spells CASSEYDRENTEAFF. As DNA, the CDR3 is TGTGCCAGCAGCGAGTACGACAGAGAGAACACTGAAGCTTTCTTT.

This clonotype was seen ten or more times. This chain connects TRBV3-1 to TRBJ1-2; D not certain. The CDR3 is 13 residues long. CDR1 is LGHDT and CDR2 is YNNKEL in the germline V gene (reference sequence). Trimming removed 3 bases at V and 4 bases at J, with 9 bases between. For the CDR3, the DNA is TGTGCCAGCAGCCACAGGACGTCCTATGGCTACACCTTC. Translating gives CASSHRTSYGYTF.

This clonotype showed up many times. The chain carries TRBV30 and TRBJ1-5; D not certain. CDR1 is GTSNPN and CDR2 is SVGIG in the germline V gene (reference sequence). Trimming took off 2 bases at V and 0 bases at J, with 8 bases between the two ends. The CDR3 contains 14 residues. CDR3 DNA: TGTGCCTGGAGTTTCCAGAATAGCAATCAGCCCCAGCATTTT. Residues: CAWSFQNSNQPQHF.

This clonotype was detected many times. The chain recombines TRBV18 with TRBJ2-5; TRBD2 might be the D (6 bases). V dropped 4 bases and J dropped 4 bases, with 13 bases sitting between them. The CDR3 runs 14 residues. Germline lookup yields CDR1 KGHSH and CDR2 LQKENI. CDR3 region: CASSRPGVRETQYF. The CDR3 DNA reads as TGTGCCAGCTCACGACCGGGGGTGAGAGAGACCCAGTACTTC. Full variable domain (missing parts from reference TRBV18 and TRBJ2-5): NAGVMQNPRHLVRRRGQEARLRCSPMKGHSHVYWYRQLPEEGLKFMVYLQKENIIDESGMPKERFSAEFPKEGPSILRIQQVVRGDSAAYFCASSRPGVRETQYFGPGTRLLVL.

This chain uses TRBV6-1 with TRBJ1-5; D uncertain. The CDR3 consists of 13 residues. CDR1 and CDR2 (germline): MNHNS, SASEGT. V dropped 6 bases and J dropped 8 bases, with 14 bases sitting between them. In DNA form, the CDR3 reads TGTGCCAGCAGGGAGAACACGGGGAAGCCCCAGCATTTT. Amino acids: CASRENTGKPQHF.

This clonotype was observed many times. V gene TRBV6-5 combines with J gene TRBJ2-5; 9 bases map to TRBD2. CDR1 is MNHEY, CDR2 SVGAGI, per germline. The CDR3 length is 19 residues. V lost 0 bases, J lost 5 bases, and 16 bases stayed unmatched. The CDR3 region has the DNA TGTGCCAGCAGTTACTCCTTAGTCCTAGCGGGAACACCTAAGGAGACCCAGTACTTC. It codes for CASSYSLVLAGTPKETQYF.

The chain employs TRBV2 and TRBJ2-3, with 9 bases matching TRBD2. The CDR3 loop spans 14 amino acids. Trimming at V came to 7 bases and at J to 4 bases, leaving 6 bases not matched to a gene. From germline, CDR1 is SNHLY and CDR2 FYNNEI. CDR3 sequence reads: CASNGLASADTQYF. Written as DNA, the CDR3 is TGTGCCAGCAATGGACTAGCGAGCGCAGATACGCAGTATTTT.

This clonotype appeared a few times. The chain has TRBV19 and TRBJ2-3; unclear D gene. Trimming left V 6 bases short and J 6 bases short, with 13 bases between. The CDR3 runs to 13 residues. Germline V gene lookup returns CDR1 LNHDA and CDR2 SQIVND (reference sequence). This CDR3 reads CASSQTRMDTQYF. The CDR3 DNA is TGTGCCAGTAGCCAGACACGGATGGATACGCAGTATTTT.

This clonotype turned up a few times. This chain connects TRBV19 to TRBJ2-6; D call uncertain. The CDR3 runs 16 residues. V was pared by 0 bases and J by 2 bases, with 8 bases between. Per germline, CDR1 LNHDA and CDR2 SQIVND (reference sequence). The CDR3 DNA follows: TGTGCCAGTAGTATAGATGGTTGGGCTGGGGCCAACGTCCTGACTTTC. Its protein product is CASSIDGWAGANVLTF.

This clonotype was seen many times. V usage is TRBV11-2 and J usage is TRBJ2-5, with unresolved D. CDR3 length: 11 residues. V dropped 5 bases and J dropped 3 bases, with 4 bases sitting between them. CDR1 is SGHAT and CDR2 is FQNNGV in the germline V gene. The CDR3, as DNA: TGTGCCAGCAGCAGAGAAGAGACCCAGTACTTC. It encodes CASSREETQYF.